This T cell receptor (beta chain) originates from a study of T cells in tumors after PD-1 blockade. Study information: During anti-PD-1 treatment, some patients continued daily vismodegib 150 mg. Study-level findings and limits: Only pre- versus post-treatment comparisons showed clonal replacement.

The germline CDR1 and CDR2 sequences are KGHSH and LQKENI. This CDR3 spans 15 amino acids. V trimming: 4 bases; J trimming: 4 bases; junction bases outside the gene matches: 5. Clones were read by immunoSEQ multiplex PCR, and TCRdb kept only the in-frame ones, dropping some. The sample yields roughly 1,900 clones, approximately 71% seen once. With regard to this clone: Its antigen remains unknown.

Genomic DNA template from tumor biopsies or peripheral blood, about 600 ng to 6,004 ng input. V usage is TRBV18 and J usage is TRBJ2-5, with 11 bases aligning to TRBD2. The sequencing here drew on tumor tissue, taken before anti-PD-1 treatment. This clonotype was obtained from a human donor with basal cell carcinoma. The CDR3 nucleotides are TGTGCCAGCTCACTCCAAGGACTAGCGGGAGAGACCCAGTACTTC. Protein sequence: CASSLQGLAGETQYF.